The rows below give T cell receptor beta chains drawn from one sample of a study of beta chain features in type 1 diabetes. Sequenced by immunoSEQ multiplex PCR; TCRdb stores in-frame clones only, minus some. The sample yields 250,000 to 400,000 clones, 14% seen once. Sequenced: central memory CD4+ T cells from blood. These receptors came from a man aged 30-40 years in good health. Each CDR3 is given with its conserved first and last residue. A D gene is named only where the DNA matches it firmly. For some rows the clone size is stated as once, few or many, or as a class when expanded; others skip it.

CDR3nt: TGTGCCAGCAGCCAAGATCCCGGACTGCTCAACAATGAGCAGTTCTTC
CDR3aa: CASSQDPGLLNNEQFF
j_gene: TRBJ2-1
abundance: many
d_gene: .
v_gene: TRBV14

CDR3nt: TGTGCCAGCTCACCACCGTGGCTAGCGGGAGGTTTGAAAAACATTCAGTACTTC
CDR3aa: CASSPPWLAGGLKNIQYF
j_gene: TRBJ2-4
abundance: .
d_gene: TRBD2
v_gene: TRBV18

CDR3nt: TGTGCCAGTAGATCAGGGGCGAAGATCTCAGATACGCAGTATTTT
CDR3aa: CASRSGAKISDTQYF
j_gene: TRBJ2-3
abundance: few
d_gene: .
v_gene: TRBV19

CDR3nt: TGTGCCAGCACCCGGACTAGCGGGGTTTCGAATGAGCAGTTCTTC
CDR3aa: CASTRTSGVSNEQFF
j_gene: TRBJ2-1
abundance: few
d_gene: TRBD2
v_gene: TRBV6-1

CDR3nt: TGTGCCAGCAGCTACGACAGGGTAAAAGGCTACACCTTC
CDR3aa: CASSYDRVKGYTF
j_gene: TRBJ1-2
abundance: few
d_gene: TRBD1
v_gene: TRBV7-2

CDR3nt: TGTGCCAGCAGCACACAGACAGGGATTCAGTTCTTC
CDR3aa: CASSTQTGIQFF
j_gene: TRBJ2-1
abundance: .
d_gene: TRBD1
v_gene: TRBV6-6

CDR3nt: TGTGCCAGCAGCTCCGGACCGATCTCTGGAAACACCATATATTTT
CDR3aa: CASSSGPISGNTIYF
j_gene: TRBJ1-3
abundance: few
d_gene: .
v_gene: TRBV9

CDR3nt: TGTGCCAGCAGCGAATATTCGAGTCTCTTT
CDR3aa: CASSEYSSLF
j_gene: TRBJ1-1
abundance: few
d_gene: .
v_gene: TRBV6-1

CDR3nt: TGCGCCAGCAGTAGAGACAGGGGTGAAGCTTTCTTT
CDR3aa: CASSRDRGEAFF
j_gene: TRBJ1-1
abundance: .
d_gene: TRBD1
v_gene: TRBV4-3

CDR3nt: TGTGCCAGCAGCTCCAGCGGGGCTCGGGAGCAGTTCTTC
CDR3aa: CASSSSGAREQFF
j_gene: TRBJ2-1
abundance: .
d_gene: TRBD2
v_gene: TRBV7-2

CDR3nt: TGCGCCAGCTCCGGGAGGTATGGCTACACCTTC
CDR3aa: CASSGRYGYTF
j_gene: TRBJ1-2
abundance: .
d_gene: .
v_gene: TRBV4-3

CDR3nt: TGTGCCAGCAGTTACGGCCAGGGGAGAGGTGAAGCTTTCTTT
CDR3aa: CASSYGQGRGEAFF
j_gene: TRBJ1-1
abundance: .
d_gene: .
v_gene: TRBV6-5

CDR3nt: TGTGCCAGCAGCGTACACAGCAAGGAAAACATTCAGTACTTC
CDR3aa: CASSVHSKENIQYF
j_gene: TRBJ2-4
abundance: .
d_gene: .
v_gene: TRBV7-3

CDR3nt: TGTGCTAGTGGTTTGTCGGGACAGAATGAAAAACTGTTTTTT
CDR3aa: CASGLSGQNEKLFF
j_gene: TRBJ1-4
abundance: few
d_gene: TRBD1
v_gene: TRBV12-5

CDR3nt: TGTGCCAGCAGCTTGGGTCTCGTCTCCTACGAGCAGTACTTC
CDR3aa: CASSLGLVSYEQYF
j_gene: TRBJ2-7
abundance: few
d_gene: .
v_gene: TRBV5-6

CDR3nt: TGCAGCGTTGAAGCCGAGGACAGTCACACAGATACGCAGTATTTT
CDR3aa: CSVEAEDSHTDTQYF
j_gene: TRBJ2-3
abundance: few
d_gene: .
v_gene: TRBV29-1

CDR3nt: TGTGCCAGCAGTGATTACAGGGACCTGGCGCAGTACTTC
CDR3aa: CASSDYRDLAQYF
j_gene: TRBJ2-7
abundance: few
d_gene: .
v_gene: TRBV2

CDR3nt: TGTGCCAGCAGTGGGAATGAGGAGGAACGGATCTTT
CDR3aa: CASSGNEEERIF
j_gene: TRBJ1-1
abundance: once
d_gene: .
v_gene: TRBV11-3

CDR3nt: TGCAGCGTTCCCGGGACTAGTCAAGAGACCCAGTACTTC
CDR3aa: CSVPGTSQETQYF
j_gene: TRBJ2-5
abundance: medium-sized
d_gene: TRBD2
v_gene: TRBV29-1

CDR3nt: TGTGCCAGCAGCTCGCAGGACAAGCAGTTCTTC
CDR3aa: CASSSQDKQFF
j_gene: TRBJ2-1
abundance: .
d_gene: .
v_gene: TRBV7-2

CDR3nt: TGTGCCAGCAGCGCCCTGACTAGCGGGAGATCGAATGAGCAGTTCTTC
CDR3aa: CASSALTSGRSNEQFF
j_gene: TRBJ2-1
abundance: .
d_gene: TRBD2
v_gene: TRBV2

CDR3nt: TGCGCCAGCAGCCGAGGGGGCTTGGAGACCCAGTACTTC
CDR3aa: CASSRGGLETQYF
j_gene: TRBJ2-5
abundance: few
d_gene: TRBD1
v_gene: TRBV4-3

CDR3nt: TGTGCCAGCCGCAGGGGAACTAATGAAAAACTGTTTTTT
CDR3aa: CASRRGTNEKLFF
j_gene: TRBJ1-4
abundance: .
d_gene: .
v_gene: TRBV9

CDR3nt: TGTGCCTGGACCTCGGCGCCCGGGGGCGGGACCCAGTACTTC
CDR3aa: CAWTSAPGGGTQYF
j_gene: TRBJ2-5
abundance: .
d_gene: .
v_gene: TRBV30

CDR3nt: TGTGCCAGCAGAGAAAGGATTAGTGGGGCCGGGGAGCTGTTTTTT
CDR3aa: CASRERISGAGELFF
j_gene: TRBJ2-2
abundance: .
d_gene: .
v_gene: TRBV7-2

CDR3nt: TGTGCCAGCACGGGGCGGGCTAGCGGACGCCAAGAGACCCAGTACTTC
CDR3aa: CASTGRASGRQETQYF
j_gene: TRBJ2-5
abundance: few
d_gene: TRBD2
v_gene: TRBV2

CDR3nt: TGCGCCAGCAGCCAGCGGGAGCATAGCTCCTACAATGAGCAGTTCTTC
CDR3aa: CASSQREHSSYNEQFF
j_gene: TRBJ2-1
abundance: few
d_gene: TRBD2
v_gene: TRBV5-1

CDR3nt: TGCGCCAGCAGCCAAACAGGGGGCGCTGGGGCCAACGTCCTGACTTTC
CDR3aa: CASSQTGGAGANVLTF
j_gene: TRBJ2-6
abundance: .
d_gene: TRBD1
v_gene: TRBV4-3

CDR3nt: TGTGCCAGCAGCAACCGGAACGGGGAGACCCAGTACTTC
CDR3aa: CASSNRNGETQYF
j_gene: TRBJ2-5
abundance: .
d_gene: .
v_gene: TRBV7-3

CDR3nt: TGCGCCAGCACATTGGAGAAGCCCACAGATACGCAGTATTTT
CDR3aa: CASTLEKPTDTQYF
j_gene: TRBJ2-3
abundance: few
d_gene: .
v_gene: TRBV5-1

CDR3nt: TGCGCCAGCAGCTGGGAATCGATTGGAGATACGCAGTATTTT
CDR3aa: CASSWESIGDTQYF
j_gene: TRBJ2-3
abundance: .
d_gene: .
v_gene: TRBV5-1

CDR3nt: TGTGCCAGCAGCTTAGGTGCGGGCACTGAAGCTTTCTTT
CDR3aa: CASSLGAGTEAFF
j_gene: TRBJ1-1
abundance: medium-sized
d_gene: .
v_gene: TRBV11-1

CDR3nt: TGTGCCACCATGGGGAGGCCTTATGGGACCGAGCAGTACTTC
CDR3aa: CATMGRPYGTEQYF
j_gene: TRBJ2-7
abundance: .
d_gene: .
v_gene: TRBV6-5

CDR3nt: TGTGCCAGAGTTTTGGGAGGACCTAACACCGGGGAGCTGTTTTTT
CDR3aa: CARVLGGPNTGELFF
j_gene: TRBJ2-2
abundance: .
d_gene: .
v_gene: TRBV27

CDR3nt: TGCGCCAGCAGTGAGCAATCGAACACTGAAGCTTTCTTT
CDR3aa: CASSEQSNTEAFF
j_gene: TRBJ1-1
abundance: many
d_gene: .
v_gene: TRBV10-2

CDR3nt: TGTGCCAGCAGCTTGGGTGTCAGAGAATGGGAGACCCAGTACTTC
CDR3aa: CASSLGVREWETQYF
j_gene: TRBJ2-5
abundance: .
d_gene: .
v_gene: TRBV5-5

CDR3nt: TGTGCCAGTAGCCGACTTGCATGGCAATCCGATACGCAGTATTTT
CDR3aa: CASSRLAWQSDTQYF
j_gene: TRBJ2-3
abundance: few
d_gene: .
v_gene: TRBV19

CDR3nt: TGTGCCAGCCCGGGACAGAGTAATGAAAAACTGTTTTTT
CDR3aa: CASPGQSNEKLFF
j_gene: TRBJ1-4
abundance: .
d_gene: TRBD1
v_gene: TRBV19

CDR3nt: TGTGCCAGCATCCGCGGGTACAGCTCCTACAATGAGCAGTTCTTC
CDR3aa: CASIRGYSSYNEQFF
j_gene: TRBJ2-1
abundance: .
d_gene: .
v_gene: TRBV9

CDR3nt: TGTGCCAGCAGCGTAGAAGGGGGCCCCGGGGAGCTGTTTTTT
CDR3aa: CASSVEGGPGELFF
j_gene: TRBJ2-2
abundance: .
d_gene: TRBD1
v_gene: TRBV9

CDR3nt: TGTGCCAGCAGCCCGAGTGACGGGGAGCTGTTTTTT
CDR3aa: CASSPSDGELFF
j_gene: TRBJ2-2
abundance: few
d_gene: .
v_gene: TRBV7-2

CDR3nt: TGCGCCAGCAGCTTGACTAGCGGGGGCCGAAACAATGAGCAGTTCTTC
CDR3aa: CASSLTSGGRNNEQFF
j_gene: TRBJ2-1
abundance: .
d_gene: TRBD2
v_gene: TRBV5-1

CDR3nt: TGCGCCAGCAGCCAAGAACAGAAGAACACTGAAGCTTTCTTT
CDR3aa: CASSQEQKNTEAFF
j_gene: TRBJ1-1
abundance: few
d_gene: .
v_gene: TRBV4-1

CDR3nt: TGTGCCAGCAGCTTATTGGGGTTACTCACCGGGGAGCTGTTTTTT
CDR3aa: CASSLLGLLTGELFF
j_gene: TRBJ2-2
abundance: .
d_gene: .
v_gene: TRBV7-9

CDR3nt: TGTGCCAGCACCGCGGGGGGTAGGAATGAGCAGTTCTTC
CDR3aa: CASTAGGRNEQFF
j_gene: TRBJ2-1
abundance: few
d_gene: TRBD2
v_gene: TRBV7-9

CDR3nt: TGTGCCAGCTCACCAAATGGAGAGACCCAGTACTTC
CDR3aa: CASSPNGETQYF
j_gene: TRBJ2-5
abundance: many
d_gene: .
v_gene: TRBV18